Listed below are T cell receptor beta chains from one sample, sequenced in a study of technical replicates of blood from a handful of donors. Measured with immunoSEQ multiplex PCR; TCRdb has only the in-frame clones, and not every one. The sample lists under 95,000 clones, over 80% seen once, with 0.42% in the top ten. Sequences were obtained from T cells isolated from PBMCs. The receptors were sampled from a human donor in good health. Each CDR3 is given with its conserved first and last residue. Fields, in order: J gene, V gene, CDR3 protein.

>TRBJ1-5|TRBV23-1
CASRTGTGGGINQPQHF
>TRBJ2-7|TRBV18
CASSPPLRGRRDEQYF
>TRBJ2-7|TRBV25-1
CASSAGDGEQYF
>TRBJ1-2|TRBV6-5
CASSRTGGGGYTF
>TRBJ1-4|TRBV18
CASSPAPGSNEKLFF
>TRBJ2-7|TRBV11-2
CASSTQEAGEQYF
>TRBJ1-4|TRBV19
CASSSQTAYEKLFF
>TRBJ2-1|TRBV30
CAWSGKESSYNEQFF
>TRBJ2-7|TRBV27
CASSLSGYGAVYEQYF
>TRBJ1-1|TRBV4-3
CASSQDRGTGGVDTEAFF
>TRBJ2-3|TRBV9
CASSRLAGGQRDTQYF
>TRBJ2-1|TRBV5-1
CASSLSGGSNEQFF
>TRBJ2-1|TRBV25-1
CASRGASKEQFF
>TRBJ2-5|TRBV19
CASSTRQVAEETQYF
>TRBJ2-7|TRBV11-2
CASSLDLGDRGHEQYF
>TRBJ2-1|TRBV5-1
CASSLAPLDEQFF
>TRBJ2-1|TRBV25-1
CASRPPAGPFHEQFF
>TRBJ2-1|TRBV30
CAWRTSRGGEQFF
>TRBJ2-3|TRBV9
CASSVVGVSQDTQYF
>TRBJ1-4|TRBV6-1
CASMRTNEKLFF
>TRBJ1-5|TRBV2
CASSEGQANQPQHF
>TRBJ2-1|TRBV12-5
CASGSGLAEYNEQFF
>TRBJ2-2|TRBV2
CASSPRGTGELFF
>TRBJ1-1|TRBV14
CASSQGQGTTEAFF
>TRBJ2-6|TRBV10-3
CAIQGSGANVLTF
>TRBJ2-5|TRBV5-4
CASSHLRREGFETQYF
>TRBJ2-3|TRBV7-9
CASIGASTDTQYF
>TRBJ1-3|TRBV6-6
CASNSGSGNTIYF
>TRBJ2-7|TRBV13
CASSSTGIYEQYF
>TRBJ1-1|TRBV19
CASRVQGIGTEAFF
>TRBJ1-1|TRBV4-2
CASSHINTEAFF
>TRBJ2-1|TRBV7-3
CASSTYSGSGKDEQFF
>TRBJ2-1|TRBV7-3
CASSPSSGAVNEQFF
>TRBJ2-7|TRBV5-1
CASRLAGAYEQYF
>TRBJ2-3|TRBV28
CASSLRGGTDTQYF
>TRBJ2-5|TRBV6-1
CASSEVAGSETQYF
>TRBJ2-7|TRBV4-1
CASSLTALPHYEQYF